This is a list of T cell receptor beta chains from one sample in a study of shared clonotypes between healthy human individuals. Libraries were prepared by immunoSEQ multiplex PCR; TCRdb keeps only in-frame clonotypes and omits some of them. The table records over a million clones, roughly 75% of them present only once. Sequencing input: memory CD4+ T cells sorted from blood. These receptors originate from a young man in good health. CDR3s include the opening cysteine and the closing phenylalanine or tryptophan.

v_call cdr3_aa
TRBV18 CASSPPGQGTYEQYF
TRBV2 CASSESQGNYGYTF
TRBV7-2 CASGIAGGSTDTQYF
TRBV30 CAWSGYYGYTF
TRBV7-2 CASSLAGTGSLGANVLTF
TRBV4-3 CASRDRFTEGANVLTF
TRBV7-8 CASSPQTHSYGYTF
TRBV19 CASSIRGLDYGYTF
TRBV10-3 CAISETGGRSPLHF
TRBV5-4 CASSLVGDSSYEQYF
TRBV11-2 CASSPTGFGDTQYF
TRBV18 CASSPPLLDTQYF
TRBV7-3 CASSLTAPRGSTDTQYF
TRBV5-1 CASRPLMAGLYEQYF
TRBV5-4 CASSSAWGRTGTTNTEAFF
TRBV28 CASGGQGKVTDTQYF
TRBV7-8 CASSAFAGKQETQYF
TRBV6-5 CASSYSPGMAYGYTF
TRBV10-3 CATRAGTSSLETQYF
TRBV6-5 CASSYSGYSGETQYF
TRBV7-9 CASSLRTGNTDTQYF
TRBV7-2 CASSLSGTSITYEQYF
TRBV5-8 CASSFSQAGNTIYF